This TCR beta chain was observed in a study of OX40 agonist ivuxolimab in advanced cancers. Study-wide findings and caveats: Compared with others, partial responders at 0.1-3.0 mg/kg displayed clonal expansion among the lowest.

V gave up 0 bases and J gave up 4 bases, with 12 bases separating them. This CDR3 has 14 residues. CDR1 GTSNPN and CDR2 SVGIG come from the germline V gene (reference sequence). Repertoires were generated with immunoSEQ multiplex PCR, while TCRdb's copy carries only in-frame clones and drops some. The table has approximately 90,000 clones, around nine tenths seen once; the top ten hold 1.3% to 1.5%. About this clone: Its specificity is unknown.

This clonotype originated in an adult with an advanced solid tumor such as melanoma, head and neck, liver or kidney cancer. The source material was CD4+ or CD8+ T cells sorted from blood, sampled in a trial of the OX40 agonist ivuxolimab. The V and J genes are TRBV30 and TRBJ1-2; D gene ambiguous. The CDR3 loop reads CAWSVGQYSYGYTF. CDR3 sequence (DNA): TGTGCCTGGAGTGTCGGCCAGTACAGCTATGGCTACACCTTC.